A selection of T cell receptor beta chains follows, all from one sample in a study of cytomegalovirus exposure and HLA in healthy donors. Clones were read by immunoSEQ multiplex PCR, and TCRdb kept only the in-frame ones, dropping some. This repertoire shows 150,000 to 250,000 clones, under 90% found once; its top ten account for roughly 0.098%. The material sequenced was PBMCs. These receptors came from a boy younger than 10 in good health and CMV-seronegative. CDR3s include the opening cysteine and the closing phenylalanine or tryptophan. A D gene is named only where the DNA matches it firmly. Clone size is stated in some rows and not others, as once, few, many or a class when expanded.

j_call,v_call,cdr3_length,clone_size,d_call,cdr3_aa,cdr3_nt
TRBJ1-2,TRBV6-5,14,-,TRBD1,CASRRQGGNYGYTF,TGTGCCAGCAGGAGACAGGGGGGCAACTATGGCTACACCTTC
TRBJ1-2,TRBV2,17,-,TRBD1,CASSPHPAGTGVNGYTF,TGTGCCAGCAGTCCACACCCCGCCGGGACAGGGGTAAATGGCTACACCTTC
TRBJ2-3,TRBV20-1,10,-,-,CSARVGRQYF,TGCAGTGCTAGAGTGGGGAGGCAGTATTTT
TRBJ1-2,TRBV6-8,15,-,TRBD1,CASSVQGALNYGYTF,TGTGCCAGCAGTGTACAGGGGGCCCTGAACTATGGCTACACCTTC
TRBJ2-7,TRBV29-1,15,-,TRBD1,CSVKDRSLSSYEQYF,TGCAGCGTTAAGGACAGGTCCTTGTCCTCCTACGAGCAGTACTTC
TRBJ2-3,TRBV7-6,19,-,TRBD1,CASSVDVEAGTGVKDTQYF,TGTGCCAGCAGCGTCGACGTCGAGGCCGGGACAGGGGTAAAAGATACGCAGTATTTT
TRBJ2-7,TRBV5-1,14,-,-,CASSSMTPSYEQYF,TGCGCCAGCAGTTCAATGACACCCTCCTACGAGCAGTACTTC
TRBJ1-5,TRBV18,13,-,-,CASSPGGNQPQHF,TGTGCCAGCTCACCAGGCGGTAATCAGCCCCAGCATTTT
TRBJ1-2,TRBV10-2,14,-,TRBD1,CASSTGGWGYGYTF,TGCGCCAGCAGCACAGGGGGCTGGGGCTATGGCTACACCTTC
TRBJ1-1,TRBV19,12,-,-,CASSLPRGEAFF,TGTGCCAGTAGTCTCCCTCGCGGAGAAGCTTTCTTT
TRBJ2-7,TRBV27,14,once,TRBD1,CASSGQAVSYEQYF,TGTGCCAGCAGTGGACAGGCAGTTTCCTACGAGCAGTACTTC
TRBJ2-1,TRBV7-9,12,-,-,CASHPASGEQFF,TGTGCCAGCCACCCGGCTTCGGGTGAGCAGTTCTTC
TRBJ2-3,TRBV5-1,14,-,TRBD2,CASSEGLAGATQYF,TGCGCCAGCAGCGAGGGACTAGCGGGGGCTACGCAGTATTTT
TRBJ2-2,TRBV10-3,13,-,-,CAISQILEGELFF,TGTGCCATCTCCCAAATCCTGGAGGGGGAGCTGTTTTTT
TRBJ2-7,TRBV19,14,-,-,CASRVSVVSYEQYF,TGTGCCAGTAGGGTCTCCGTAGTCTCCTACGAGCAGTACTTC
TRBJ2-1,TRBV9,18,once,TRBD2,CASSVGGGWTSLNNEQFF,TGTGCCAGCAGCGTAGGAGGGGGATGGACTAGCCTGAACAATGAGCAGTTCTTC
TRBJ2-5,TRBV4-1,15,-,-,CASSAYGGQQETQYF,TGCGCCAGCAGCGCCTACGGAGGACAGCAAGAGACCCAGTACTTC
TRBJ2-3,TRBV7-3,18,-,TRBD2,CASSLRTSGGPSTDTQYF,TGTGCCAGCAGCTTAAGGACTAGCGGGGGACCGAGCACAGATACGCAGTATTTT
TRBJ1-2,TRBV2,16,-,-,CASSEDGTPTPNGYTF,TGTGCCAGCAGTGAAGACGGGACACCTACGCCCAATGGCTACACCTTC
TRBJ2-5,TRBV11-2,14,once,TRBD1,CASSPRGRMETQYF,TGTGCCAGCAGCCCCAGGGGGCGGATGGAGACCCAGTACTTC
TRBJ1-5,TRBV6-1,15,-,-,CASSDYAGPGQPQHF,TGTGCCAGCAGTGATTACGCAGGGCCAGGACAGCCCCAGCATTTT
TRBJ2-7,TRBV4-1,17,-,TRBD2,CASSQGLAGGTHYEQYF,TGCGCCAGCAGCCAAGGACTAGCGGGGGGGACCCACTACGAGCAGTACTTC
TRBJ1-2,TRBV4-2,14,few,-,CASSHPSPGYGYTF,TGTGCCAGCAGCCACCCCAGCCCGGGGTATGGCTACACCTTC
TRBJ1-1,TRBV15,14,-,TRBD1,CATSRTGMGTEAFF,TGTGCCACCAGCAGGACAGGGATGGGCACTGAAGCTTTCTTT
TRBJ1-2,TRBV5-6,14,once,TRBD1,CASSLGTGVYGYTF,TGTGCCAGCAGCCTGGGGACAGGGGTCTATGGCTACACCTTC
TRBJ1-2,TRBV5-4,15,-,-,CASSSIREGSDGYTF,TGTGCCAGCAGCTCCATCCGAGAGGGCTCAGATGGCTACACCTTC
TRBJ2-3,TRBV5-1,15,-,-,CASSLVRRGTDTQYF,TGCGCCAGCAGCTTGGTGCGGAGGGGCACAGATACGCAGTATTTT
TRBJ2-7,TRBV2,14,-,TRBD1,CASSTGQGAYEQYF,TGTGCCAGCAGCACGGGACAGGGGGCCTACGAGCAGTACTTC
TRBJ1-2,TRBV19,13,-,TRBD1,CASLGQGARGYTF,TGTGCCAGCCTGGGACAGGGGGCGCGGGGCTACACCTTC
TRBJ2-5,TRBV2,14,once,TRBD2,CASGRGGIQETQYF,TGTGCCAGCGGCCGGGGGGGGATACAAGAGACCCAGTACTTC
TRBJ1-4,TRBV2,13,few,TRBD1,CASSAQGHEKLFF,TGTGCCAGCAGTGCACAGGGGCATGAAAAACTGTTTTTT
TRBJ2-7,TRBV18,16,-,-,CASSLTPSTGSYEQYF,TGTGCCAGCTCACTCACTCCTTCGACAGGATCCTACGAGCAGTACTTC
TRBJ1-1,TRBV7-6,16,-,-,CASSLEDPGFTTEAFF,TGTGCCAGCAGCTTAGAGGACCCGGGATTCACCACTGAAGCTTTCTTT
TRBJ2-2,TRBV19,15,-,TRBD2,CASKSSGVITGELFF,TGTGCCAGTAAAAGTAGCGGGGTGATCACCGGGGAGCTGTTTTTT
TRBJ2-3,TRBV6-4,15,-,TRBD2,CASRKRGYDTDTQYF,TGTGCCAGCAGAAAGCGGGGGTACGACACAGATACGCAGTATTTT
TRBJ1-4,TRBV4-1,16,-,-,CASSSLLIRSNEKLFF,TGCGCCAGCAGCTCTCTATTGATCCGGAGTAATGAAAAACTGTTTTTT
TRBJ1-1,TRBV2,15,-,TRBD1,CASRTGQGFVTEAFF,TGTGCCAGCAGGACGGGACAGGGATTTGTCACTGAAGCTTTCTTT
TRBJ2-5,TRBV5-1,13,-,-,CASSLMAQETQYF,TGCGCCAGCAGCTTGATGGCCCAAGAGACCCAGTACTTC
TRBJ2-2,TRBV5-6,15,-,-,CASSFPREGGGELFF,TGTGCCAGCAGCTTCCCCAGGGAAGGGGGCGGGGAGCTGTTTTTT
TRBJ2-7,TRBV6-5,14,few,TRBD2,CASSTLAGGYEQYF,TGTGCCAGCAGTACCCTAGCGGGGGGGTACGAGCAGTACTTC
TRBJ1-5,TRBV2,13,few,-,CASSEEAGASQHF,TGTGCCAGCAGTGAAGAGGCGGGGGCATCCCAGCATTTT
TRBJ1-6,TRBV18,12,once,-,CAGSPSEGQLHF,TGTGCCGGCTCACCGAGTGAGGGACAACTCCACTTT
TRBJ2-2,TRBV7-6,16,-,TRBD1,CASSLLGQGDTGELFF,TGTGCCAGCAGCCTCCTGGGACAGGGGGACACCGGGGAGCTGTTTTTT
TRBJ1-2,TRBV5-1,14,-,-,CASSLTAGLYGYTF,TGCGCCAGCAGCTTGACAGCCGGTCTCTATGGCTACACCTTC
TRBJ2-7,TRBV13,16,-,TRBD2,CASSLDWTSGDTSQYF,TGTGCCAGCAGCTTAGATTGGACTAGCGGGGATACCTCCCAGTACTTC
TRBJ2-1,TRBV9,14,once,-,CASSVIDSYNEQFF,TGTGCCAGCAGCGTAATCGACAGTTACAATGAGCAGTTCTTC
TRBJ1-4,TRBV7-2,18,-,-,CASSPRGLGGTTNEKLFF,TGTGCCAGCAGCCCTAGGGGCCTGGGGGGTACCACTAATGAAAAACTGTTTTTT
TRBJ2-1,TRBV5-1,17,-,-,CASSLYNQGDHYNEQFF,TGCGCCAGCAGCTTGTACAACCAGGGCGATCACTACAATGAGCAGTTCTTC
TRBJ1-5,TRBV7-2,13,-,-,CASSLGANQPQHF,TGTGCCAGCAGCTTAGGGGCCAATCAGCCCCAGCATTTT
TRBJ1-3,TRBV5-4,14,few,-,CASSLDGLGNTIYF,TGTGCCAGCAGCTTGGATGGCCTTGGAAACACCATATATTTT
TRBJ1-2,TRBV5-1,15,-,TRBD1,CASSLARPGTGYYTF,TGCGCCAGCAGCTTGGCCCGTCCCGGGACAGGATACTACACCTTC
TRBJ1-2,TRBV28,13,once,-,CASSAQVHYGYTF,TGTGCCAGCAGTGCGCAGGTTCACTATGGCTACACCTTC
TRBJ2-2,TRBV11-2,18,once,TRBD2,CASSLSNRLAGGRGELFF,TGTGCCAGCAGCTTGAGCAATCGACTAGCGGGGGGGCGAGGGGAGCTGTTTTTT
TRBJ1-2,TRBV7-9,16,-,-,CASSSTLDRIRQGYTF,TGTGCCAGCAGCTCTACCCTCGACAGGATTCGTCAAGGCTACACCTTC